Listed below are T cell receptor beta chains from one sample, sequenced in a study of OX40 agonist ivuxolimab in advanced cancers. TCRdb's table, derived via immunoSEQ multiplex PCR, lists solely in-frame clones and lacks some. The table has about 95,000 clones, around nine tenths seen once. This specimen was CD4+ or CD8+ T cells sorted from blood, taken in a trial of the OX40 agonist ivuxolimab. The receptors originated from an adult with an advanced solid tumor such as melanoma, head and neck, liver or kidney cancer. The CDR3 runs from the conserved cysteine through the conserved F or W. D genes are given only for firm matches. The size field is filled for only some rows; it gives once, few, many or a size class.

clone_size: NA
d_call: NA
v_call: TRBV7-2
j_call: TRBJ2-6
cdr3_nt: TGTGCCAGCAGCTTCTCTTACTCTGGGGCCAACGTCCTGACTTTC
cdr3_aa: CASSFSYSGANVLTF

clone_size: NA
d_call: TRBD2
v_call: TRBV7-8
j_call: TRBJ2-5
cdr3_nt: TGTGCCAGCAGCCCATTTCGGATTCTGAGCGGGAGATTAGAGACCCAGTACTTC
cdr3_aa: CASSPFRILSGRLETQYF

clone_size: few
d_call: NA
v_call: TRBV29-1
j_call: TRBJ2-5
cdr3_nt: TGCAGCGTTGCAAGGGGCAGCGGAGAGACCCAGTACTTC
cdr3_aa: CSVARGSGETQYF

clone_size: NA
d_call: NA
v_call: TRBV5-6
j_call: TRBJ1-1
cdr3_nt: TGTGCCAGCAGCTCCCAGGGGTTAGCTTTCTTT
cdr3_aa: CASSSQGLAFF

clone_size: few
d_call: NA
v_call: TRBV7-2
j_call: TRBJ2-2
cdr3_nt: TGTGCCAGCAGCTTCGGCACCGGGGAGCTGTTTTTT
cdr3_aa: CASSFGTGELFF

clone_size: NA
d_call: NA
v_call: TRBV21-1
j_call: TRBJ2-7
cdr3_nt: TGTGCCAGCAGCCGGGGGGAGCAGTACTTC
cdr3_aa: CASSRGEQYF

clone_size: NA
d_call: NA
v_call: TRBV2
j_call: TRBJ2-1
cdr3_nt: TGTGCCAGCAGTCAGTTGAATGAGCAGTTCTTC
cdr3_aa: CASSQLNEQFF

clone_size: NA
d_call: TRBD2
v_call: TRBV6-4
j_call: TRBJ2-3
cdr3_nt: TGTGCCAGCAGTGACGGCGGGAGATTCGATACGCAGTATTTT
cdr3_aa: CASSDGGRFDTQYF

clone_size: NA
d_call: NA
v_call: TRBV19
j_call: TRBJ1-5
cdr3_nt: TGTGCCAGTAGTATGGGGCCGCGGAGGAACTATAGCAATCAGCCCCAGCATTTT
cdr3_aa: CASSMGPRRNYSNQPQHF

clone_size: NA
d_call: NA
v_call: TRBV25-1
j_call: TRBJ2-1
cdr3_nt: TGTGCCAGCAGTGAATCTGAGACAGTGCGCAATGAGCAGTTCTTC
cdr3_aa: CASSESETVRNEQFF

clone_size: once
d_call: TRBD2
v_call: TRBV5-1
j_call: TRBJ2-7
cdr3_nt: TGCGCCAGCAGACCGGGACTAGCGTTAACCTACGAGCAGTACTTC
cdr3_aa: CASRPGLALTYEQYF

clone_size: NA
d_call: NA
v_call: TRBV30
j_call: TRBJ1-2
cdr3_nt: TGTGCCTGGAGTGACACCTATGGCTACACCTTC
cdr3_aa: CAWSDTYGYTF

clone_size: NA
d_call: NA
v_call: TRBV10-3
j_call: TRBJ2-1
cdr3_nt: TGTGCCATCAGTGAGATGGCGGGATATGATGAGCAGTTCTTC
cdr3_aa: CAISEMAGYDEQFF

clone_size: NA
d_call: NA
v_call: TRBV25-1
j_call: TRBJ2-3
cdr3_nt: TGTGCCAGCACCCCGGGGGGCCTTAGCACAGATACGCAGTATTTT
cdr3_aa: CASTPGGLSTDTQYF

clone_size: NA
d_call: NA
v_call: TRBV5-1
j_call: TRBJ2-1
cdr3_nt: TGCGCCAGCAGCTTGGTAGCCGGACTCGGCGATGAGCAGTTCTTC
cdr3_aa: CASSLVAGLGDEQFF

clone_size: NA
d_call: TRBD1
v_call: TRBV30
j_call: TRBJ2-5
cdr3_nt: TGTGCCTGGGACAGGGGTACCGAGACCCAGTACTTC
cdr3_aa: CAWDRGTETQYF

clone_size: NA
d_call: NA
v_call: TRBV4-1
j_call: TRBJ1-5
cdr3_nt: TGCGCCAGCAGCCAAGGGCAGGTCTCGGGGCCCCAGCATTTT
cdr3_aa: CASSQGQVSGPQHF

clone_size: NA
d_call: TRBD1
v_call: TRBV29-1
j_call: TRBJ1-1
cdr3_nt: TGCAGCGTTGAACAGGGGGCGACTTTCTTT
cdr3_aa: CSVEQGATFF

clone_size: NA
d_call: TRBD1
v_call: TRBV28
j_call: TRBJ2-5
cdr3_nt: TGTGCCAGCAGTTCTCCGGGACAGACGCAAGAGACCCAGTACTTC
cdr3_aa: CASSSPGQTQETQYF

clone_size: NA
d_call: NA
v_call: TRBV9
j_call: TRBJ1-3
cdr3_nt: TGTGCCAGCAGTCGGGACATAGTAACCTCTGGAAACACCATATATTTT
cdr3_aa: CASSRDIVTSGNTIYF

clone_size: few
d_call: TRBD2
v_call: TRBV5-1
j_call: TRBJ2-1
cdr3_nt: TGCGCCAGCAGCTTGGGTCTAGCGGGAGGCTGGGGCTCCTACAATGAGCAGTTCTTC
cdr3_aa: CASSLGLAGGWGSYNEQFF

clone_size: NA
d_call: TRBD2
v_call: TRBV27
j_call: TRBJ2-3
cdr3_nt: TGTGCCAGCAGTTGGGGGGGACTATTCACAGATACGCAGTATTTT
cdr3_aa: CASSWGGLFTDTQYF

clone_size: NA
d_call: TRBD2
v_call: TRBV14
j_call: TRBJ2-1
cdr3_nt: TGTGCCAGCAGCCAAACGACTAGCTCCAATGAGCAGTTCTTC
cdr3_aa: CASSQTTSSNEQFF

clone_size: NA
d_call: TRBD2
v_call: TRBV27
j_call: TRBJ2-7
cdr3_nt: TGTGCCAGCAGTTTAAAACCCCAGCGGGAGGGATCCTACGAGCAGTACTTC
cdr3_aa: CASSLKPQREGSYEQYF

clone_size: NA
d_call: NA
v_call: TRBV5-6
j_call: TRBJ1-1
cdr3_nt: TGTGCCAGCAGCAACGTGGACAGGAACACTGAAGCTTTCTTT
cdr3_aa: CASSNVDRNTEAFF

clone_size: once
d_call: NA
v_call: TRBV25-1
j_call: TRBJ2-2
cdr3_nt: TGTGCCAGCACCCGGGACACAAGGACCGGGGAGCTGTTTTTT
cdr3_aa: CASTRDTRTGELFF

clone_size: few
d_call: NA
v_call: TRBV27
j_call: TRBJ2-7
cdr3_nt: TGTGCCAGCAGTTTAGGGCAGGGCAATTACGAGCAGTACTTC
cdr3_aa: CASSLGQGNYEQYF

clone_size: NA
d_call: NA
v_call: TRBV6-6
j_call: TRBJ2-3
cdr3_nt: TGTGCCAGCAGCCCCGCCCGGTCCGTGGGGACAGATACGCAGTATTTT
cdr3_aa: CASSPARSVGTDTQYF

clone_size: NA
d_call: NA
v_call: TRBV6-5
j_call: TRBJ2-7
cdr3_nt: TGTGCCAGCAGTAACCCGACAGGCCAGCAGTACTTC
cdr3_aa: CASSNPTGQQYF

clone_size: NA
d_call: NA
v_call: TRBV5-4
j_call: TRBJ1-5
cdr3_nt: TGTGCCAGCAGCTTTACGGGGAGGGGGGATAATCAGCCCCAGCATTTT
cdr3_aa: CASSFTGRGDNQPQHF

clone_size: NA
d_call: NA
v_call: TRBV18
j_call: TRBJ1-2
cdr3_nt: TGTGCCAGCTCACCGGACATTCTTTATGGCTACACCTTC
cdr3_aa: CASSPDILYGYTF

clone_size: NA
d_call: TRBD2
v_call: TRBV9
j_call: TRBJ2-3
cdr3_nt: TGTGCCAGCAGCTCCCAACTAGCGGGAGCAGATACGCAGTATTTT
cdr3_aa: CASSSQLAGADTQYF

clone_size: once
d_call: NA
v_call: TRBV10-1
j_call: TRBJ1-4
cdr3_nt: TGCGCCAGCAGCCAAGCAGGGTTTGATGAAAAACTGTTTTTT
cdr3_aa: CASSQAGFDEKLFF